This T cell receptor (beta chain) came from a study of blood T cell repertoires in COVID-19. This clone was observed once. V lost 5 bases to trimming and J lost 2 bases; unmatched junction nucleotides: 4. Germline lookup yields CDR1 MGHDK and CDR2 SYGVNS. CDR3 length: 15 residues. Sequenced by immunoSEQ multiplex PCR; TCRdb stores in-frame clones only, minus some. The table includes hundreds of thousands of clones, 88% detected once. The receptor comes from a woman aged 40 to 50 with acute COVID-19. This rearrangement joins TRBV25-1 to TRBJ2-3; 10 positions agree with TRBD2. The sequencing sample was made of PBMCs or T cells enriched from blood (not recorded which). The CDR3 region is CASSLLAGITDTQYF. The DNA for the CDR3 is TGTGCCAGCAGTTTACTAGCGGGGATCACAGATACGCAGTATTTT.